This T cell receptor beta chain originates from a study of CD8 T cells in ankylosing spondylitis. Study outcomes and limitations: Significant enrichment of disease-linked clones was reportedly seen in matched ankylosing spondylitis synovial fluid.

This CDR3 is built from 14 residues. CDR1 is LNHDA, CDR2 SQIVND, per germline (reference sequence). The V end was cut by 4 bases, the J end by 8 bases, with 14 bases between. This clonotype occurred many times. Its antigen is not identified. Making the TCR beta libraries involved quantitative 5'-RACE with molecular barcodes. TCRdb independently ran MiXCR on the 5' RACE reads; one entry per CDR3 protein. Found here are hundreds of thousands of distinct CDR3 sequences, less than 10% of them singletons; the top ten hold approximately 6.3%. The sequencing input was blood, either unsorted or a sorted T cell fraction (not recorded which). The J gene is TRBJ1-4, the V gene TRBV19; tentative D call: TRBD1 (5 bases). This clonotype originated in a male donor with ankylosing spondylitis or in good health (not recorded which). CDR3 sequence: CASSTRGFKEKLFF. The CDR3 nucleotides are TGTGCCAGTAGTACTAGGGGTTTCAAGGAAAAACTGTTTTTT.